These 12 T cell receptor beta chains originate from one sample sequenced in a study of blood T cell repertoires in COVID-19. Clones were read by immunoSEQ multiplex PCR, and TCRdb kept only the in-frame ones, dropping some. The sample has 45,000 to 70,000 clones; 80% to 85% are singletons. The sequencing sample was made of peripheral blood. These receptors all come from a woman older than 75 with active or convalescent COVID-19.

In this sample, this clone turned up once. This chain connects TRBV28 to TRBJ2-5, with a weak D call TRBD2 (6 bases). Germline V lookup: CDR1 MDHEN, CDR2 SYDVKM. The CDR3 covers 14 residues. V was cut by 6 bases and J by 4 bases, with 15 bases left in between. The CDR3 loop reads CASRSHGGGETQYF. The DNA for the CDR3 is TGTGCCAGCAGATCCCATGGGGGAGGAGAGACCCAGTACTTC.

V usage is TRBV5-1 and J usage is TRBJ2-1; the match to TRBD2 covers 10 bases. CDR3 size: 17 residues. V lost 4 bases and J lost 6; bases outside the gene matches: 13. Germline V CDR1 and CDR2: SGHRS, YFSETQ. CDR3 protein: CASSLAASGGGFNEQFF. The CDR3 coding sequence is TGCGCCAGCAGCCTGGCAGCTAGCGGGGGAGGGTTCAATGAGCAGTTCTTC.

The chain uses TRBV19 and TRBJ1-5, with TRBD1 as a possible D gene (6 bases). V lost 5 bases, J lost 0 bases, and 14 bases lay in between. This CDR3 contains 16 residues. The germline V gene encodes CDR1 LNHDA and CDR2 SQIVND (reference sequence). The CDR3 is CASSPQGKDSNQPQHF. CDR3 sequence (DNA): TGTGCCAGTAGTCCACAGGGAAAGGATAGCAATCAGCCCCAGCATTTT.

V and J are TRBV19 and TRBJ1-1; 7 nucleotides match TRBD1. Trimming removed 4 bases from V and 0 bases from J; junction bases left unmatched: 2. The CDR3 length is 14 residues. Germline V gene sequence: CDR1 LNHDA, CDR2 SQIVND (reference sequence). The CDR3 coding sequence is TGTGCCAGTAGTACTACAGGGGTGAACACTGAAGCTTTCTTT. Encoded protein: CASSTTGVNTEAFF.

The chain uses TRBV28 and TRBJ2-1; TRBD1 is a possible D gene (8 bases). Germline CDR1 MDHEN, CDR2 SYDVKM. The CDR3 loop spans 13 amino acids. The V gene lost 6 bases and the J gene lost 9 bases, with 15 bases spanning the gap. CDR3 DNA: TGTGCCAGCAGAAGGACAGGGAGGGTTGAGCAGTTCTTC. Translated, it gives CASRRTGRVEQFF.

V gene TRBV4-1 combines with J gene TRBJ2-2, with unresolved D. Trimming stripped 0 bases from V and 4 bases from J, with 9 bases between. Per germline, CDR1 MGHRA and CDR2 YSYEKL. The CDR3 has 15 amino acids. CDR3 loop: CASSQEGQVTGELFF. The CDR3 DNA reads TGCGCCAGCAGCCAAGAAGGTCAGGTCACCGGGGAGCTGTTTTTT.

The CDR3 loop is CASSQDPGGFSSPLHF. The CDR3 nucleotides read TGTGCCAGCAGCCAAGATCCTGGGGGGTTTTCATCACCCCTCCACTTT. This chain connects TRBV3-1 (or the pseudogene TRBV3-2) to TRBJ1-6, with a possible D match to TRBD1 (5 bases). This CDR3 is 16 amino acids long. Trimming removed 0 bases at V and 10 bases at J, with 16 bases between. The germline V gene has CDR1 LGHDT and CDR2 YNNKEL (reference sequence).

This chain connects TRBV10-2 to TRBJ1-6, with TRBD1 identical over 7 bases. The CDR3 totals 15 residues. Germline assignment: CDR1 WSHSY and CDR2 SAAADI. Trimming took 5 bases from V and 6 from J; bases not matched to a gene: 7. The CDR3: CASSLTGWPNSPLHF. Written as DNA, the CDR3 is TGCGCCAGCAGTTTGACAGGGTGGCCTAATTCACCCCTCCACTTT.

V usage is TRBV6-5 and J usage is TRBJ2-5; D perhaps matches TRBD2 (6 bases). CDR1 is MNHEY and CDR2 is SVGAGI in the germline V gene. The V end lost 8 bases, the J end lost 5 bases, and 15 bases lay between the germline ends. The length of the CDR3 is 13 residues. CDR3 in amino acids: CASLTGDVETQYF. CDR3 bases: TGTGCCAGCTTGACGGGGGACGTGGAGACCCAGTACTTC.

CDR3: CASRPGGLTGGACNQPQHF. In DNA form, the CDR3 reads TGTGCAAGTCGCCCGGGGGGTCTGACAGGGGGCGCCTGCAATCAGCCCCAGCATTTT. The gene calls are TRBV12-2 and TRBJ1-5; no DNA check was done on the table's D call, TRBD1. TRBV12-2 constitutes a pseudogene. CDR3 length: 19 amino acids.

This clone was counted between two and nine times. This chain connects TRBV5-4 to TRBJ2-7, with TRBD1 identical over 9 bases. V dropped 0 bases and J dropped 1; count of bases not matched to a gene: 8. CDR3 length: 17 amino acids. CDR1 SGHNT and CDR2 YYREEE come from the germline V gene (reference sequence). The CDR3 protein is CASSLGLAGTGSYEQYF. Written as DNA, the CDR3 is TGTGCCAGCAGCTTGGGCCTCGCAGGGACAGGGTCCTACGAGCAGTACTTC.

The genes are TRBV4-2 and TRBJ1-2, with 7 positions matching TRBD1. Germline assignment: CDR1 LGHNA and CDR2 YNFKEQ. V was clipped by 4 bases and J by 0 bases; unmatched bases: 8. There are 16 residues in the CDR3. As DNA, the CDR3 is TGTGCCAGCAGCCGAGTTGGGACAGAGGCTAACTATGGCTACACCTTC. Amino acids: CASSRVGTEANYGYTF.